The rows below give T cell receptor beta chains drawn from one sample of a study of PD-L1 blockade in urothelial cancer. Only in-frame clones appear in the TCRdb table, and some are missing; sequencing was by immunoSEQ multiplex PCR. The repertoire holds 31,000 or so clones, with 80% to 90% as singletons. The starting material was PBMCs, obtained around atezolizumab (anti-PD-L1) treatment. These receptors were collected from a man at least 80 years old with urothelial cancer. The CDR3 runs from the conserved cysteine through the conserved F or W. A D gene is named only where the DNA matches it firmly. The size field is filled for only some rows; it gives once, few, many or a size class.

medium-sized	TRBV20-1	TRBJ2-7	-	CSARDNYEQYF	TGCAGTGCTAGAGATAACTACGAGCAGTACTTC
-	TRBV7-9	TRBJ1-4	-	CASSLAGGNEKLFF	TGTGCCAGCAGCTTAGCAGGAGGAAATGAAAAACTGTTTTTT
-	TRBV7-2	TRBJ2-5	TRBD2	CASRVRREQETQYF	TGTGCCAGCAGGGTTCGGCGGGAGCAAGAGACCCAGTACTTC
-	TRBV11-2	TRBJ2-7	TRBD1	CASSGQGSHEQYF	TGTGCCAGCAGCGGACAGGGGTCCCACGAGCAGTACTTC
-	TRBV29-1	TRBJ2-1	-	CSVIAGEMVLGEQFF	TGCAGCGTTATAGCCGGGGAGATGGTGTTGGGTGAGCAGTTCTTC
-	TRBV6-5	TRBJ1-2	-	CASSTRREPDFF	TGTGCCAGCAGTACCCGGAGGGAGCCGGACTTCTTC
-	TRBV7-2	TRBJ2-7	TRBD1	CASSPDRVYEQYF	TGTGCCAGCAGCCCAGACAGGGTCTACGAGCAGTACTTC
-	TRBV5-1	TRBJ1-1	TRBD1	CASSLGDRGTEAFF	TGCGCCAGCAGCTTGGGGGACAGGGGCACTGAAGCTTTCTTT
-	TRBV28	TRBJ2-3	TRBD1	CASSLRDRGSDTQYF	TGTGCCAGCAGTTTACGGGACAGGGGGTCAGATACGCAGTATTTT
-	TRBV7-9	TRBJ2-1	-	CASSSPLGGGNAYNEQFF	TGTGCCAGCAGCTCACCCCTAGGGGGCGGGAATGCCTACAATGAGCAGTTCTTC
-	TRBV9	TRBJ2-1	TRBD2	CASSAGSGRDYNEQFF	TGTGCCAGCAGCGCCGGTAGCGGGAGGGACTACAATGAGCAGTTCTTC
-	TRBV4-2	TRBJ1-4	-	CASSQDFSGTNEKLFF	TGTGCCAGCAGCCAAGATTTTTCGGGAACTAATGAAAAACTGTTTTTT
-	TRBV2	TRBJ2-4	-	CASSELETEKNIQYF	TGTGCCAGCAGTGAACTCGAGACAGAGAAAAACATTCAGTACTTC
-	TRBV27	TRBJ1-5	-	CASSAGGGSNQPQHF	TGTGCCAGCAGTGCTGGCGGGGGTTCCAATCAGCCCCAGCATTTT
-	TRBV4-1	TRBJ2-1	TRBD2	CASSLYTTSGGYNEQFF	TGCGCCAGCAGCCTTTACACTACTAGCGGGGGCTACAATGAGCAGTTCTTC
-	TRBV28	TRBJ2-1	TRBD2	CASSSGLAGDNEQFF	TGTGCCAGCAGTTCCGGACTAGCGGGGGACAATGAGCAGTTCTTC
-	TRBV7-2	TRBJ2-1	TRBD2	CASSRDFGGGHNEQFF	TGTGCCAGCAGCAGGGACTTCGGGGGGGGGCACAATGAGCAGTTCTTC
few	TRBV28	TRBJ2-2	TRBD1	CASSGQGSGELFF	TGTGCCAGCAGTGGACAGGGGTCCGGGGAGCTGTTTTTT
-	TRBV5-4	TRBJ2-5	TRBD2	CASSLGQREVQETQYF	TGTGCCAGCAGCTTGGGGCAGCGGGAGGTCCAAGAGACCCAGTACTTC
-	TRBV11-2	TRBJ1-2	TRBD1	CASTRLRDRVYGYTF	TGTGCCAGCACCAGACTCCGGGACAGGGTCTATGGCTACACCTTC
-	TRBV28	TRBJ1-5	-	CASSRGGNNQPQHF	TGTGCCAGCAGCAGGGGCGGTAACAATCAGCCCCAGCATTTT
-	TRBV11-3	TRBJ2-1	-	CASSLTSYNEQFF	TGTGCCAGCAGCTTAACTAGCTACAATGAGCAGTTCTTC
-	TRBV28	TRBJ1-1	-	CASSGGDKITEAFF	TGTGCCAGCAGTGGTGGGGACAAAATCACTGAAGCTTTCTTT
-	TRBV4-1	TRBJ2-1	-	CASSTDRGEQFF	TGCGCCAGCAGCACCGACAGAGGTGAGCAGTTCTTC
few	TRBV5-1	TRBJ2-5	TRBD1	CASRTGLQETQYF	TGCGCCAGCAGGACAGGGCTACAAGAGACCCAGTACTTC
-	TRBV2	TRBJ2-2	-	CASSETSFSGELFF	TGTGCCAGCAGTGAAACTAGTTTCTCCGGGGAGCTGTTTTTT
-	TRBV27	TRBJ2-1	TRBD1	CASSPGTGYNEQFF	TGTGCCAGCAGTCCCGGGACAGGGTACAATGAGCAGTTCTTC
-	TRBV2	TRBJ1-5	TRBD1	CASIRDRGNQPQHF	TGTGCCAGCATCAGGGACAGGGGCAATCAGCCCCAGCATTTT
-	TRBV7-9	TRBJ2-7	-	CASSFRGSRSYEQYF	TGTGCCAGCAGCTTCAGGGGCTCTCGCTCCTACGAGCAGTACTTC
-	TRBV9	TRBJ2-2	-	CASSVREWESTGELFF	TGTGCCAGCAGCGTGCGAGAATGGGAGTCGACCGGGGAGCTGTTTTTT
-	TRBV25-1	TRBJ1-4	-	CASSRRDFDEKLFF	TGTGCCAGCAGTCGGCGGGACTTTGACGAAAAACTGTTTTTT
-	TRBV15	TRBJ2-7	TRBD1	CATSRGGTGAYEQYF	TGTGCCACCAGCAGGGGGGGGACAGGGGCGTACGAGCAGTACTTC
-	TRBV7-7	TRBJ2-3	TRBD2	CASSLGGGRETDTQYF	TGTGCCAGCAGCCTCGGCGGCGGGAGGGAAACAGATACGCAGTATTTT
-	TRBV2	TRBJ2-1	TRBD2	CASSEGAGVGFF	TGTGCCAGCAGTGAAGGTGCGGGAGTAGGGTTCTTC
-	TRBV29-1	TRBJ2-7	TRBD2	CSVEGDYSYEQYF	TGCAGCGTTGAGGGGGACTACTCCTACGAGCAGTACTTC
medium-sized	TRBV2	TRBJ2-7	-	CASSEGGAGNSYEQYF	TGTGCCAGCAGTGAGGGGGGGGCGGGCAACTCCTACGAGCAGTACTTC
-	TRBV18	TRBJ2-1	TRBD2	CASSRGLAGENEQFF	TGTGCCAGCTCACGGGGACTAGCGGGAGAGAATGAGCAGTTCTTC
-	TRBV11-2	TRBJ1-3	TRBD1	CASSLILRGPSSGNTIYF	TGTGCCAGCAGCCTAATATTGAGGGGGCCCTCATCTGGAAACACCATATATTTT
-	TRBV7-9	TRBJ2-1	-	CASSLIAGSEQFF	TGTGCCAGCAGCTTAATTGCGGGTAGTGAGCAGTTCTTC
-	TRBV29-1	TRBJ1-5	TRBD1	CSVGTGGDSNQPQHF	TGCAGCGTTGGAACAGGGGGAGATAGCAATCAGCCCCAGCATTTT
-	TRBV7-2	TRBJ1-1	-	CASSLTQGNTEAFF	TGTGCCAGCAGCTTAACTCAGGGCAACACTGAAGCTTTCTTT
-	TRBV27	TRBJ2-7	-	CASSQAGHWSPSYEQYF	TGTGCCAGCAGCCAAGCGGGACATTGGTCTCCCTCCTACGAGCAGTACTTC
once	TRBV19	TRBJ1-5	TRBD1	CASRYRGSRDQPQHF	TGTGCCAGTAGGTACAGGGGATCAAGAGATCAGCCCCAGCATTTT
-	TRBV27	TRBJ2-1	TRBD1	CASSISRPGTGGNEQFF	TGTGCCAGCAGTATCAGCCGCCCTGGGACAGGGGGCAATGAGCAGTTCTTC
-	TRBV6-5	TRBJ1-2	-	CASSLDGNYGYTF	TGTGCCAGCAGTCTCGACGGGAACTATGGCTACACCTTC
-	TRBV11-3	TRBJ2-6	TRBD1	CASTLGQGDNVLTF	TGTGCCAGCACCCTCGGACAGGGTGACAACGTCCTGACTTTC
few	TRBV30	TRBJ1-5	-	CAWSVGGHSNQPQHF	TGTGCCTGGAGTGTGGGGGGGCATAGCAATCAGCCCCAGCATTTT
-	TRBV5-1	TRBJ1-5	-	CASSSAGGDQPQHF	TGCGCCAGCAGCTCTGCTGGGGGGGATCAGCCCCAGCATTTT